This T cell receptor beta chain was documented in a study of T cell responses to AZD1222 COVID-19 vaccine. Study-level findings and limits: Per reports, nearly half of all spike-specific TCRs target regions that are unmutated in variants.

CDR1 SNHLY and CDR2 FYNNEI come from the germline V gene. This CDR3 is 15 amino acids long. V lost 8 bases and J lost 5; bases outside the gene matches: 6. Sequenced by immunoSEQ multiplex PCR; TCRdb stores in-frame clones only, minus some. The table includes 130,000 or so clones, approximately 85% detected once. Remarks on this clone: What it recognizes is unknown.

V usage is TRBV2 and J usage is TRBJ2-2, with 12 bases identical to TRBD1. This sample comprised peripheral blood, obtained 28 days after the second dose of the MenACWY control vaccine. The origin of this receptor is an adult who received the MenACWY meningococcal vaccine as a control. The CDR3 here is CASDRDRGHTGELFF. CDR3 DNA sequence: TGTGCCAGCGACCGGGACAGGGGGCATACCGGGGAGCTGTTTTTT.